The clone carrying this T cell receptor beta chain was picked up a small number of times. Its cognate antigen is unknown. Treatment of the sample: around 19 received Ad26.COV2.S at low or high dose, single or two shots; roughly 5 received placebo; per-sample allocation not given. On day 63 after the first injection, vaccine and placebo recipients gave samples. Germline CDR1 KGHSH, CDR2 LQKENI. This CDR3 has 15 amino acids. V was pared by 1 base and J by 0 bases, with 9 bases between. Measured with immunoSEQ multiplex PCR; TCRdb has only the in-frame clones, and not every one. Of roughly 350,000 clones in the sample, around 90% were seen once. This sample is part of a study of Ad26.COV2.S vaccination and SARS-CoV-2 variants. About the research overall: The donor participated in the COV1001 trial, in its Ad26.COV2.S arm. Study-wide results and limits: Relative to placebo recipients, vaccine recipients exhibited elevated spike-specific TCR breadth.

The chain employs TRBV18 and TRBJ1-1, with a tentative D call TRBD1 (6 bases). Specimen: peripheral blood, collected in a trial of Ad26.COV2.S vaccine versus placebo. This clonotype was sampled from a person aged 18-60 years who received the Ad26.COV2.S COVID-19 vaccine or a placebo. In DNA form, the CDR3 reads TGTGCCAGCTCACCACTGGGGACAATGAACACTGAAGCTTTCTTT. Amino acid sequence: CASSPLGTMNTEAFF.